Listed below are T cell receptor beta chains from one sample, sequenced in a study of shared clonotypes between healthy human individuals. Measured with immunoSEQ multiplex PCR; TCRdb has only the in-frame clones, and not every one. The table has hundreds of thousands of clones, 85% to 95% seen once. Sequencing used naive CD8+ T cells sorted from blood. All receptors derive from a woman aged 30 to 39 in good health. CDR3s include the opening cysteine and the closing phenylalanine or tryptophan. Fields, in order: V gene, J gene, CDR3 protein.

TRBV6-1	TRBJ2-1	CASSEDIAESSYNEQFF
TRBV7-8	TRBJ2-7	CASSLGQGAVNEQYF
TRBV11-2	TRBJ2-3	CASSLERTDTQYF
TRBV20-1	TRBJ2-7	CSAAGTYEQYF
TRBV11-3	TRBJ2-7	CASSFGQTYEQYF
TRBV30	TRBJ1-1	CAWSPILGTVEAFF
TRBV14	TRBJ2-1	CASSQTTGSEQFF
TRBV9	TRBJ1-2	CASSVEDRGNHGYTF
TRBV27	TRBJ1-1	CASSLTPDANTEAFF
TRBV18	TRBJ2-3	CASSHGDVSGIMNGWPDTQYF
TRBV4-1	TRBJ2-7	CASSHSWGTEVSYEQYF
TRBV6-6	TRBJ2-1	CASSTLSGRFDEQFF
TRBV9	TRBJ1-6	CASSPVGESSYNSPLHF
TRBV2	TRBJ2-7	CASYWGQASYEQYF
TRBV28	TRBJ2-1	CASSTDRGAYNEQFF
TRBV5-1	TRBJ2-7	CASSLEPAYEQYF
TRBV27	TRBJ1-2	CASSLWGGDHYGYTF
TRBV5-6	TRBJ1-2	CASSLVGGPYGYTF